This T cell receptor beta chain was captured by sequencing in a study of blood T cell repertoires in COVID-19 (dated by TCRdb to 2020 to 2022). Regarding the research as a whole: Samples from collaborators originated in the United States, Italy and Spain and spanned both the acute and convalescent phases of COVID-19. The prospective study material was composed of cDNA or gDNA derived from T cells, B-cell-depleted T cells, or PBMCs. Deeply sampled blood TCRbeta repertoires from subjects exposed to, actively infected with, or recovered from COVID-19 were included in the dataset. The repertoires were made available in a free public database intended to serve as a resource for research on the immune response to SARS-CoV-2. Samples came from the ongoing ImmuneRACE study (first 160 participants) plus 1,254 subjects from 6 global collaborators. Sample metadata almost always included a de-identified subject ID, COVID-19 status, age in years and sex. Where available, HLA class I and class II types were taken from metadata supplied by the sample provider and were not determined by assay-based typing.

Concerning this clone itself: The specificity of this receptor is unknown. No base quality values were provided; no much bigger clone lies one nucleotide off.

TCRbeta CDR3 regions were amplified from genomic DNA using the immunoSEQ Assay, a bias-controlled multiplex PCR. Per the original workflow: The number of nucleated cells in each sample was estimated from the amplification of reference gene primers within the assay. To quantify the absolute abundance of each unique TCRbeta CDR3 rearrangement, sequence reads were collapsed and filtered. For each sample, productive Simpson clonality was calculated as the square root of Simpson's diversity index across productive rearrangements. This is the immuneACCESS table as TCRdb keeps it, with only in-frame sequences that have V and J called. A part of the clones is gone; compared with another copy, unresolved V genes explain less than half, and the rest is unexplained. D and trimming come from the DNA, and the V and J calls and clone size come from that table. The sample data list 200,000 or so clones, and 87% of these were observed just once. The top ten hold 10% to 14% of the sample.

In the prospective study, participants were roughly 18 to 100 years old, resided in fewer than 25 geographic areas of the United States, and were enrolled through a virtual design. In the prospective study, participants were assigned to cohorts based on the clinical history participants reported in a screening survey and a study questionnaire. Recovered participants in ImmuneRACE Cohort 3 were defined by two consecutive negative NP/OP PCR tests, clearance by a healthcare professional, or resolution of symptoms. Mobile phlebotomists in the prospective study collected whole blood, serum and a nasopharyngeal or oropharyngeal swab from every participant. Participants in the prospective study had the option to provide additional blood draws and questionnaires over a roughly 2-month period. Before DNA extraction, prospective study blood samples were shipped either frozen or at room temperature. General study outcomes and caveats: How much clinical and demographic metadata was included differed by source and by participant, and the metadata was provided uncurated.

The clonotype was recovered from a man younger than 45 who had recovered from COVID-19. Sample: PBMCs or T cells enriched from blood (not recorded which).

The DNA reads as follows: TGCGCCAGCAGCTTTGGTACGGGACAAGAGCAGTTCTTC. The translation is CASSFGTGQEQFF. Recombination linked TRBV5-1 to TRBJ2-1; a weak D assignment points to TRBD1 (6 bases agree). The germline V gene yields SGHRS for CDR1 and YFSETQ for CDR2. From the cysteine through the phenylalanine, the CDR3 covers 13 amino acids. The only DNA kept is the CDR3, 39 bases in frame from the first base. V is cut by 2 bases and J by 10 bases, and the space between the germline ends is 13 bases.